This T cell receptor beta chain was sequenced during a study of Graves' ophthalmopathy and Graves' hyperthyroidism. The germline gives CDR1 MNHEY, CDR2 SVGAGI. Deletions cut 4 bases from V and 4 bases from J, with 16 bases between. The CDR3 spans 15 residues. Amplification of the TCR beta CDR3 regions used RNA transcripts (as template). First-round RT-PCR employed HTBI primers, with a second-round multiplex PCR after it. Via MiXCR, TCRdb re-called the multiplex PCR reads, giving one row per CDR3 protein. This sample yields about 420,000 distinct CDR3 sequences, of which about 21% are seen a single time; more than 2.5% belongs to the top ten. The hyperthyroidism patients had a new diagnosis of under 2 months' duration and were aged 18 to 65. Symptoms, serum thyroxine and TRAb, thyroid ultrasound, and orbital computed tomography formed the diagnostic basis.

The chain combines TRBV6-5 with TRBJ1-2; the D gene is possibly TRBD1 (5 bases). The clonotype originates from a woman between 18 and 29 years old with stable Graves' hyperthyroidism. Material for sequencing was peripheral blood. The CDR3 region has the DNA TGTGCCAGCAGTTCGCCCCAGGGAGGTAGCTATGGCTACACCTTC. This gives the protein CASSSPQGGSYGYTF.